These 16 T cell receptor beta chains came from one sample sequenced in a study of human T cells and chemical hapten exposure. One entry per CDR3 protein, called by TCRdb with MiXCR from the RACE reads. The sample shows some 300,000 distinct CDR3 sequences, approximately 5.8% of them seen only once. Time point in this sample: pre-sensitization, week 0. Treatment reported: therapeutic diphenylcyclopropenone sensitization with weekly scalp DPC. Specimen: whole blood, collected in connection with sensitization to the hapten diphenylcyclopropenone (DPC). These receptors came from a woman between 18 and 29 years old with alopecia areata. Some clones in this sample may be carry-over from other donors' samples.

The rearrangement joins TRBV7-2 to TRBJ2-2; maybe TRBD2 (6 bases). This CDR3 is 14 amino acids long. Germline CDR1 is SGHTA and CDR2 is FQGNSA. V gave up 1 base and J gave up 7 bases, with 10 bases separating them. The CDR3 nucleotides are TGTGCCAGCAGCTTAGATATCGGGGGCGGGGAGCTGTTTTTT. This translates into CASSLDIGGGELFF.

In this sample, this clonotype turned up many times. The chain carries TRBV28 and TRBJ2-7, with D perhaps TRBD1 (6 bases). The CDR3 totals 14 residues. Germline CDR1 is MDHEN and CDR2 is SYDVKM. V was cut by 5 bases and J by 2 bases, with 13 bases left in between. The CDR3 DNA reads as TGTGCCAGCAGTCCGACAGGATCTGCCTACGAGCAGTACTTC. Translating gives CASSPTGSAYEQYF.

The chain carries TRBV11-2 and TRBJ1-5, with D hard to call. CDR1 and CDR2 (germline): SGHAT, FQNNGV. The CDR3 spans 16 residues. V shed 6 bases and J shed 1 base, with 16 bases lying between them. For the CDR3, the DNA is TGTGCCAGCAGGGAAACCGGGAGGCAGAGCAATCAGCCCCAGCATTTT. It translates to CASRETGRQSNQPQHF. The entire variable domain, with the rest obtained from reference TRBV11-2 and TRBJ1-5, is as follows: EAGVAQSPRYKIIEKRQSVAFWCNPISGHATLYWYQQILGQGPKLLIQFQNNGVVDDSQLPKDRFSAERLKGVDSTLKIQPAKLEDSAVYLCASRETGRQSNQPQHFGDGTRLSIL.

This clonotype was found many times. In DNA, the CDR3 is TGTGCCAGCATCAAGGGCCTAATAGACACCGGGGAGCTGTTTTTT. Translating it yields CASIKGLIDTGELFF. The chain recombines TRBV28 with TRBJ2-2; D not resolved. CDR1 is MDHEN, CDR2 SYDVKM, per germline. V was pared by 7 bases and J by 3 bases, with 15 bases between. The CDR3 extends over 15 amino acids. The complete variable domain, with remaining parts taken from reference TRBV28 and TRBJ2-2, reads DVKVTQSSRYLVKRTGEKVFLECVQDMDHENMFWYRQDPGLGLRLIYFSYDVKMKEKGDIPEGYSVSREKKERFSLILESASTNQTSMYLCASIKGLIDTGELFFGEGSRLTVL.

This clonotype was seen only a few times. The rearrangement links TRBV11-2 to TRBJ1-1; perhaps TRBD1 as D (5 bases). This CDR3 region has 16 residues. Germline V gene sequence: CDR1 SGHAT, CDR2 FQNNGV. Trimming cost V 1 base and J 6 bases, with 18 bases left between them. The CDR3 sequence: CASSLAAPGGAPEAFF. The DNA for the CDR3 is TGTGCCAGCAGCTTAGCCGCCCCCGGAGGGGCTCCTGAAGCTTTCTTT.

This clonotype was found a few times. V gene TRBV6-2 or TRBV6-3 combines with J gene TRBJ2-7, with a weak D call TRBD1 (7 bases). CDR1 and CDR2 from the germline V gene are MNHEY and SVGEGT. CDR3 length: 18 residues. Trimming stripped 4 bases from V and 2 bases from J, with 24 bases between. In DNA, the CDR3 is TGTGCCAGCAGTTCCCCCGACACTTGGAGGGACAGAGCCTACGAGCAGTACTTC. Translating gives CASSSPDTWRDRAYEQYF.

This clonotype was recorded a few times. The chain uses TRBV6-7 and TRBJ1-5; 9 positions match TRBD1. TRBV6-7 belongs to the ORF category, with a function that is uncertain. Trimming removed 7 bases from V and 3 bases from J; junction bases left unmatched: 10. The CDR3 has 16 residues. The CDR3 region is CASISVGQGPNQPQHF. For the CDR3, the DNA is TGTGCCAGCATCTCCGTTGGACAGGGGCCCAATCAGCCCCAGCATTTT.

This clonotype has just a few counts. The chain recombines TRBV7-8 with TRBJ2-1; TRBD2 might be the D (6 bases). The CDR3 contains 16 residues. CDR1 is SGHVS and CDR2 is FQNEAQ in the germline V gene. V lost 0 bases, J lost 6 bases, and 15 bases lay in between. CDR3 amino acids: CASSLARGEVSNEQFF. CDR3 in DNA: TGTGCCAGCAGCTTAGCGCGAGGGGAGGTGTCCAATGAGCAGTTCTTC. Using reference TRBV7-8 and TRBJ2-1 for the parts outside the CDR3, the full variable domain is GAGVSQSPRYKVAKRGQDVALRCDPISGHVSLFWYQQALGQGPEFLTYFQNEAQLDKSGLPSDRFFAERPEGSVSTLKIQRTQQEDSAVYLCASSLARGEVSNEQFFGPGTRLTVL.

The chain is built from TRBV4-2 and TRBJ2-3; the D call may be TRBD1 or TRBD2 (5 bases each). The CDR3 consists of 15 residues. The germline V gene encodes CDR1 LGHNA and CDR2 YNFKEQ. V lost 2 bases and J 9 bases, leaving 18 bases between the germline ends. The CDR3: CASSQPGTEERTQYF. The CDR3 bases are TGTGCCAGCAGCCAACCCGGGACGGAGGAAAGAACGCAGTATTTT.

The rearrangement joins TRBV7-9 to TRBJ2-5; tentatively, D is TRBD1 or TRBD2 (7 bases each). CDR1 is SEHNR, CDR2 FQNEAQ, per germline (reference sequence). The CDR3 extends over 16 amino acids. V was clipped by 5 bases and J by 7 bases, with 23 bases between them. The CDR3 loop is CASSPRGGAGVGTQYF. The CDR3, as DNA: TGTGCCAGCAGCCCCAGGGGGGGGGCTGGCGTCGGGACCCAGTACTTC.

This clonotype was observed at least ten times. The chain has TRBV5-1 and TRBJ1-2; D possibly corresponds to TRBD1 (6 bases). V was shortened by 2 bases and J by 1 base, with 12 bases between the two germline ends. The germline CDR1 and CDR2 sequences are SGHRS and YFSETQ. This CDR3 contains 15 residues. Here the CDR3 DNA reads TGCGCCAGCAGCTTACAGGGAACCGATAACTATGGCTACACCTTC. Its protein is CASSLQGTDNYGYTF.

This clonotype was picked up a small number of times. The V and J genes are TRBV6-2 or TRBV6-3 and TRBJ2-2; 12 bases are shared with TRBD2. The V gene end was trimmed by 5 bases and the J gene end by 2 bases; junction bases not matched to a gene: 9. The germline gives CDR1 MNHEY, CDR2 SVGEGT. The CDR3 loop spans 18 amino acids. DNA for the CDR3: TGTGCCAGCAGTCCGGTCCCGGGACTAGCGGGTAACACCGGGGAGCTGTTTTTT. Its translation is CASSPVPGLAGNTGELFF.

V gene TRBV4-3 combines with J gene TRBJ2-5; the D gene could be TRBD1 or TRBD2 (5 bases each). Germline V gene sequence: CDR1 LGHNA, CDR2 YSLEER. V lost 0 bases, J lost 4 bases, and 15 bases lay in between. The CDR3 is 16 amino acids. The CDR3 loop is CASSQDGGSGRETQYF. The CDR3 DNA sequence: TGCGCCAGCAGCCAAGATGGGGGTTCGGGGAGAGAGACCCAGTACTTC.

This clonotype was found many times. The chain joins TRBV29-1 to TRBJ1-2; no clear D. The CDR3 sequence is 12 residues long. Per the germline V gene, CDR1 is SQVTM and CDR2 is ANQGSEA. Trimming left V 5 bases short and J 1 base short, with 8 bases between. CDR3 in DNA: TGCAGCGTTAGCGACGGTAACTATGGCTACACCTTC. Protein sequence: CSVSDGNYGYTF.

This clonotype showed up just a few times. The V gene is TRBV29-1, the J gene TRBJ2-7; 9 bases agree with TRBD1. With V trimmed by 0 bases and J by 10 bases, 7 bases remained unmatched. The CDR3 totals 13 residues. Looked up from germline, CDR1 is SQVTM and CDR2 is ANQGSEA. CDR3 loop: CSVEDLGQGYQYF. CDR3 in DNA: TGCAGCGTTGAAGATCTTGGACAGGGGTATCAGTACTTC.

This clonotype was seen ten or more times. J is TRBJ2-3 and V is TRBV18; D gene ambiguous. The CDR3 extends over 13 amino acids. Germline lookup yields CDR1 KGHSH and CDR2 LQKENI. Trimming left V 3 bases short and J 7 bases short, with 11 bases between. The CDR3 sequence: CASSPPSLYTQYF. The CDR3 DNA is TGTGCCAGCTCACCTCCAAGCCTTTATACGCAGTATTTT.